This T cell receptor (beta chain) emerged from a study of CD8 T cells in Susac syndrome. Looking at the study overall: Patients with Susac syndrome were therapy-naive, treated with corticosteroids, or treated with intravenous immunoglobulin alone when blood was collected. Study observations and caveats: Where Susac syndrome CD4+ T cell repertoires were concerned, no clonal expansion was evident.

Roughly 0.45 to 1 ug RNA was reverse transcribed with random hexamers. Multiplex immunoSEQ PCR targeted 54 Vbeta and 13 Jbeta TCR beta segments. MiXCR, applied by TCRdb to the immunoSEQ multiplex PCR reads, yields one record per CDR3 protein. The sample carries under 200,000 distinct CDR3 sequences, roughly 91% recorded once. As to this clonotype: Its specificity is not known.

The authors carried out high-throughput sequencing of TCR beta. They applied it to CD8+ and CD4+ T cells obtained from blood. The receptor was isolated from a human donor with Susac syndrome. Sequencing used CD4+ T cells from PBMCs.

CDR3 residues: CASSKFRDGDYEQYF. The DNA for the CDR3 is TGCGCCAGCAGTAAATTCCGGGACGGAGACTACGAGCAGTACTTC. The chain links TRBV10-1 to TRBJ2-7; D is possibly TRBD1 or TRBD2 (5 bases each). Trimming stripped 5 bases from V and 3 bases from J, with 17 bases between. Germline lookup yields CDR1 WNHNN and CDR2 SYGVQD (reference sequence). The CDR3 runs to 15 residues.